One and the same sample provided the 26 T cell receptor beta chains below, sequenced in a study of post-analysis software for immune sequencing data. Whole-study results and caveats: Patients used a handful of TRBV segments, including TRBV5-6, TRBV5-1 and TRBV20-1, more often than controls.

Which antigens these TCRs recognize remains unknown. The authors incorporated unique molecular identifiers into the TCR beta cDNA libraries. In TCRdb, the PCR reads were re-called with MiXCR into one record per CDR3 protein. The sample records about 570,000 distinct CDR3 sequences, 34% being singletons. Material: blood. The receptors were gathered from a girl aged 2-17 years with multiple sclerosis.

This clonotype was seen more than once but under ten times. The rearrangement links TRBV18 to TRBJ2-5; perhaps TRBD1 as D (5 bases). Germline-derived CDR1 and CDR2 are KGHSH and LQKENI. V lost 1 base and J lost 3, with 9 bases in between. This CDR3 contains 14 residues. The CDR3 region is CASSPQGPEETQYF. The CDR3 nucleotides read TGTGCCAGCTCACCACAGGGGCCGGAAGAGACCCAGTACTTC. The full variable domain, with the rest looked up from reference TRBV18 and TRBJ2-5, is NAGVMQNPRHLVRRRGQEARLRCSPMKGHSHVYWYRQLPEEGLKFMVYLQKENIIDESGMPKERFSAEFPKEGPSILRIQQVVRGDSAAYFCASSPQGPEETQYFGPGTRLLVL.

The chain recombines TRBV9 with TRBJ2-1; TRBD1 matches at 10 bases. The J call could be wrong; TRBJ2-7 is a better fit for the DNA end. The CDR3 has 15 residues. Germline CDR1 SGDLS, CDR2 YYNGEE. CDR3 in amino acids: CASSARDRGYNEQYF. As DNA, the CDR3 is TGTGCCAGCAGCGCCCGGGACAGGGGTTACAATGAGCAGTACTTC.

This clonotype has a handful of counts. V is TRBV2 and J is TRBJ2-7; 8 bases map to TRBD2. The CDR3 runs to 15 residues. Germline loops: CDR1 SNHLY, CDR2 FYNNEI. V trimming: 5 bases; J trimming: 0 bases; junction bases outside the gene matches: 6. The CDR3 coding sequence is TGTGCCAGCAGTCGTCGGGGGGGATCCTCCTACGAGCAGTACTTC. This translates into CASSRRGGSSYEQYF.

This clonotype occurred a few times. The CDR3 bases are TGTGCCAGCAGCCACAGGGAGGGCACTGAAGCTTTCTTT. Residues: CASSHREGTEAFF. This sequence joins TRBV27 and TRBJ1-1; maybe TRBD1 (6 bases). V was shortened by 6 bases and J by 4 bases, with 12 bases between the two germline ends. CDR3 length: 13 amino acids. The germline CDR1 and CDR2 sequences are MNHEY and SMNVEV (reference sequence).

The chain recombines TRBV14 with TRBJ2-1; D is uncertain. CDR1 SGHDN and CDR2 FVKESK come from the germline V gene. The CDR3 spans 11 residues. V was shortened by 5 bases and J by 7 bases, with 6 bases between the two germline ends. The CDR3 reads CASSTKNEQFF. CDR3 nucleotide sequence: TGTGCCAGCAGCACGAAGAATGAGCAGTTCTTC.

This clonotype was seen more than once but under ten times. A much larger clone sits a single nucleotide away, making a read error possible. V gene TRBV20-1 combines with J gene TRBJ2-5, with 8 bases that match TRBD2. There are 13 residues in the CDR3. Germline CDR1 reads DFQATT; CDR2 reads SNEGSKA (reference sequence). Trimming removed 6 bases from V and 4 bases from J; junction bases left unmatched: 7. In nucleotides, the CDR3 is TGCAGTGCCGCGGGACTAGGGGGAGAGACCCAGTACTTC. Its protein is CSAAGLGGETQYF.

This clonotype was counted a few times. The chain recombines TRBV11-2 with TRBJ2-1; D gene uncertain. Germline V gene data show CDR1 as SGHAT and CDR2 as FQNNGV. CDR3 length: 11 residues. V lost 8 bases, J lost 7 bases, and 9 bases lay in between. The CDR3 region is CASGIPNEQFF. As DNA, the CDR3 is TGTGCCAGCGGGATTCCTAATGAGCAGTTCTTC.

This clonotype came up a few times. The chain uses TRBV7-2 and TRBJ2-3; no clear D gene. V lost 2 bases, J lost 2 bases, and 8 bases lay in between. This CDR3 comprises 14 residues. Germline V gene sequence: CDR1 SGHTA, CDR2 FQGNSA. CDR3 nucleotides: TGTGCCAGCAGCTTACCTTCTCTCACAGATACGCAGTATTTT. It codes for CASSLPSLTDTQYF.

The genes are TRBV28 and TRBJ2-1; D gene uncertain. Trimming left V 6 bases short and J 3 bases short, with 12 bases between. The CDR3 extends over 14 amino acids. Germline V gene lookup returns CDR1 MDHEN and CDR2 SYDVKM. The DNA of the CDR3 is TGTGCCAGCAGACAAGGACGCGACTACAATGAGCAGTTCTTC. Translated: CASRQGRDYNEQFF.

This clonotype was picked up a small number of times. The V gene is TRBV20-1, the J gene TRBJ1-2, with TRBD1 matching 9 bases. This CDR3 is 14 amino acids long. The germline V gene encodes CDR1 DFQATT and CDR2 SNEGSKA (reference sequence). With 6 bases clipped from V and 4 bases from J, the junction kept 9 bases outside the gene matches. CDR3 region: CSASTGGWGYGYTF. The CDR3 DNA sequence: TGCAGTGCCTCGACAGGGGGATGGGGCTATGGCTACACCTTC.

V and J are TRBV4-1 and TRBJ2-4; 8 bases match TRBD1. Germline assignment: CDR1 MGHRA and CDR2 YSYEKL. This CDR3 is built from 19 residues. V shed 7 bases and J 1 base; nucleotides not matched to a gene: 18. The CDR3 sequence: CASNNPGQAMTGAKNIQYF. The CDR3, as DNA: TGCGCCAGCAATAACCCGGGACAGGCCATGACTGGGGCCAAAAACATTCAGTACTTC.

This clonotype has a handful of counts. The rearrangement joins TRBV5-5 to TRBJ2-7, with D possibly matching TRBD2 (5 bases). Germline CDR1 SGHKS, CDR2 YYEKEE (reference sequence). The CDR3 is 14 residues long. V was trimmed by 3 bases and J by 6 bases, leaving 16 bases between them. The CDR3 sequence is CASSSSVPEGEQYF. CDR3 nucleotide sequence: TGTGCCAGCAGCTCCTCAGTTCCAGAGGGCGAGCAGTACTTC.

This clonotype was detected a few times. The genes are TRBV4-1 and TRBJ2-5, with no clear D. The CDR3 sequence is 14 residues long. Between the trimmed V and J ends, which lost 2 bases and 5 bases, there was a span of 12 bases. Germline loops: CDR1 MGHRA, CDR2 YSYEKL. Here the CDR3 DNA reads TGCGCCAGCAGCCAAAATTTCAATCGGGAGACCCAGTACTTC. Residues: CASSQNFNRETQYF.

DNA for the CDR3: TGTGCCACCAGCGGCGCCTCCTCTAGCACAGATACGCAGTATTTT. Protein: CATSGASSSTDTQYF. The chain uses TRBV15 and TRBJ2-3, with D hard to call. The germline V gene encodes CDR1 LNHNV and CDR2 YYDKDF (reference sequence). The V gene lost 5 bases and the J gene lost 0 bases, with 12 bases spanning the gap. The CDR3 is made up of 15 amino acids. The full variable domain, rest sourced from reference TRBV15 and TRBJ2-3, is DAMVIQNPRYQVTQFGKPVTLSCSQTLNHNVMYWYQQKSSQAPKLLFHYYDKDFNNEADTPDNFQSRRPNTSFCFLDIRSPGLGDTAMYLCATSGASSSTDTQYFGPGTRLTVL.

The table lists this clonotype with a few counts. The gene calls are TRBV4-1 and TRBJ2-3; no firm D call. Germline CDR1 is MGHRA and CDR2 is YSYEKL. The CDR3 totals 14 residues. Trimming pared 6 bases from V and 1 base from J, leaving 11 bases between. The CDR3: CASRRIGGTDTQYF. The CDR3 coding sequence is TGCGCCAGCAGACGTATAGGAGGCACAGATACGCAGTATTTT.

CDR3: CASSYSAGLDDYTF. DNA for the CDR3: TGTGCCAGCAGTTACTCTGCCGGGCTGGATGACTACACCTTC. This chain joins TRBV6-5 and TRBJ1-2; D not resolved. Trimming shortened V by 0 bases and J by 10 bases, and 15 bases separated the two germline ends. CDR1 and CDR2 (germline): MNHEY, SVGAGI. This CDR3 has 14 residues.

This clonotype has just a few counts. V usage is TRBV6-2 or TRBV6-3 and J usage is TRBJ2-1, with 7 bases fitting TRBD2. V shed 2 bases and J 0 bases; nucleotides not matched to a gene: 4. Germline V CDR1 and CDR2: MNHEY, SVGEGT. The CDR3 totals 16 residues. The CDR3 protein is CASSYPAGISYNEQFF. The CDR3, as DNA: TGTGCCAGCAGTTACCCAGCGGGGATCTCCTACAATGAGCAGTTCTTC.

The chain links TRBV20-1 to TRBJ1-1; no definite D call. Trimming cost V 2 bases and J 11 bases, with 21 bases left between them. The V gene's germline CDR1 is DFQATT and CDR2 SNEGSKA (reference sequence). This CDR3 contains 14 residues. The CDR3 sequence: CSARSMTLLLDAFF. The CDR3 DNA reads as TGCAGTGCTAGATCGATGACCTTACTTCTAGACGCTTTCTTT.

This clonotype came up a few times. The chain combines TRBV4-1 with TRBJ2-3, with D maybe TRBD1 (5 bases). The CDR3 is 18 residues long. Germline V lookup: CDR1 MGHRA, CDR2 YSYEKL. Deletions cut 1 base from V and 0 bases from J, with 17 bases between. The CDR3 sequence is CASSQGKQVSWSTDTQYF. DNA of the CDR3: TGCGCCAGCAGCCAAGGCAAACAGGTCTCGTGGAGCACAGATACGCAGTATTTT.

This clonotype showed up just once. The chain joins TRBV7-9 to TRBJ2-7, with 9 positions matching TRBD1. This CDR3 comprises 17 residues. V trimming: 5 bases; J trimming: 1 base; junction bases outside the gene matches: 12. Per germline, CDR1 SEHNR and CDR2 FQNEAQ (reference sequence). As DNA, the CDR3 is TGTGCCAGCAGCGACCCTACCGGGACAGGGAGGTCCTACGAGCAGTACTTC. It codes for CASSDPTGTGRSYEQYF.

The chain carries TRBV28 and TRBJ1-2; TRBD1 matches 8 bases. Germline values: CDR1 MDHEN, CDR2 SYDVKM. V lost 2 bases to trimming and J lost 8 bases; unmatched junction nucleotides: 4. The CDR3 sequence is 13 residues long. The CDR3 DNA follows: TGTGCCAGCAGTTTAGCCAGGGGGCGAGGCTACACCTTC. This translates into CASSLARGRGYTF.

This clonotype occurred a few times. The CDR3 protein is CASRGTIVETQYF. The CDR3 DNA reads TGTGCCAGCAGGGGGACAATTGTGGAGACCCAGTACTTC. This rearrangement joins TRBV28 to TRBJ2-5; TRBD1 might be the D (6 bases). This CDR3 is 13 amino acids long. V was pared by 6 bases and J by 5 bases, with 13 bases between. CDR1 MDHEN and CDR2 SYDVKM come from the germline V gene.

This sequence joins TRBV6-6 and TRBJ2-6; D is unclear. Trimming stripped 3 bases from V and 0 bases from J, with 12 bases between. Germline CDR1 reads MNHNY; CDR2 reads SVGAGI (reference sequence). The CDR3 has 17 amino acids. CDR3 amino acids: CASSYFKVSSGANVLTF. The CDR3 DNA reads as TGTGCCAGCAGTTATTTTAAAGTGAGCTCTGGGGCCAACGTCCTGACTTTC.

The CDR3 region has the DNA TGTGCCAGCAGTCTGACAGGGGCCCTCTATGGCTACACCTTC. This sequence encodes CASSLTGALYGYTF. V and J are TRBV12-3 or TRBV12-4 and TRBJ1-2; 8 positions match TRBD1. The CDR3 runs to 14 residues. The ends lost 5 bases at V and 4 bases at J; junction bases unmatched: 6.

This clonotype was detected only a few times. The CDR3 coding sequence is TGCAGCGTCGTGACAGGGGTGGGCACTGAAGCTTTCTTT. Residues: CSVVTGVGTEAFF. This rearrangement joins TRBV29-1 to TRBJ1-1; 8 nucleotides line up with TRBD1. CDR1 SQVTM and CDR2 ANQGSEA come from the germline V gene. The CDR3 is made up of 13 amino acids. The J segment lost 4 bases and the V segment lost 6 bases, leaving 7 bases of the junction unmatched.

The chain carries TRBV2 and TRBJ2-7; no clear D gene. The J call may be incorrect, as the DNA end agrees better with TRBJ2-5. CDR1 is SNHLY, CDR2 FYNNEI, per germline. This CDR3 has 13 amino acids. The CDR3 loop is CASSEERKETQYF. CDR3 nucleotide sequence: TGTGCCAGCAGTGAGGAGAGGAAAGAGACCCAGTACTTC.